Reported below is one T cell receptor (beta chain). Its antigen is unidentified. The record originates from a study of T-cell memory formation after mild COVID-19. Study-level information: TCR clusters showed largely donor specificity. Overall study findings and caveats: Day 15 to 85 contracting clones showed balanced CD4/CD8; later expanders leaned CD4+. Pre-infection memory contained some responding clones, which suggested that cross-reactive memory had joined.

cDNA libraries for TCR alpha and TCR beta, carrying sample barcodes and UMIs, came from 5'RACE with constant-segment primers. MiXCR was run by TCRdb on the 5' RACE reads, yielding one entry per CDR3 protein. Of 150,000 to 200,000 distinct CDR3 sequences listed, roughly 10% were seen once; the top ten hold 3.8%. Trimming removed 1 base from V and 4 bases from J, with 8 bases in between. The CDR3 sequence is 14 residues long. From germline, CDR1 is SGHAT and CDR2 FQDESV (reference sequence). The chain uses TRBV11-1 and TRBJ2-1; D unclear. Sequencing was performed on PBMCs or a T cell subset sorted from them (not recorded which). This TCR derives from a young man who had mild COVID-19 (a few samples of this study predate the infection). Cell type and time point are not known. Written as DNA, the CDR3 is TGTGCCAGCAGCTTAGATTCGCTATACAATGAGCAGTTCTTC. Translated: CASSLDSLYNEQFF.